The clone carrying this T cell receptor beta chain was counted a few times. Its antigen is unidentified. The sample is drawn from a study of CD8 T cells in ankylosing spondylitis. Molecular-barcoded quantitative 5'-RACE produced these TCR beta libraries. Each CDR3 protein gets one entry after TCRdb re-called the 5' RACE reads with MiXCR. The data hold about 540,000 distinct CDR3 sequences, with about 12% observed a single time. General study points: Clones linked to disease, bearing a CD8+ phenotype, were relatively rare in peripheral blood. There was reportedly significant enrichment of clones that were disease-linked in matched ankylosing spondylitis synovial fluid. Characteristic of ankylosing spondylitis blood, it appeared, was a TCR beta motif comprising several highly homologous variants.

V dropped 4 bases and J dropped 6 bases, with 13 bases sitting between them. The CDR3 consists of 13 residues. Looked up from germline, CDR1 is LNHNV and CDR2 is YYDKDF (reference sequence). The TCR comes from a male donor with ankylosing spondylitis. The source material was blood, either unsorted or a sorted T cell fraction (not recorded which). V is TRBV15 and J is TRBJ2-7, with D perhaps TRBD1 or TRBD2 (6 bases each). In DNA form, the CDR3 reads TGTGCCACCAGCAAAGAACAGGGAGGCGAGCAGTACTTC. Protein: CATSKEQGGEQYF.